This entry lists 2 T cell receptor beta chains sequenced from one sample in a study of identical twins. A single record per CDR3 protein comes from TCRdb applying MiXCR to the 5' RACE reads. Altogether 500,000 or so distinct CDR3 sequences are present, 20% to 25% being singletons, with the ten largest covering around 0.9%. These data were likewise used in another study, on T cells expressing NK-cell markers.

Sequenced material: CD4+ T cells sorted from blood. The receptors here all came from a woman aged 18-29 years in good health.

This clonotype turned up a few times. The chain is built from TRBV5-5 and TRBJ2-4; unclear D gene. V was clipped by 5 bases and J by 0 bases, with 9 bases between them. CDR3 length: 14 amino acids. CDR1 SGHKS and CDR2 YYEKEE come from the germline V gene (reference sequence). The CDR3 coding sequence is TGTGCCAGCAGGTCCGTGGGAGCCAAAAACATTCAGTACTTC. As protein: CASRSVGAKNIQYF.

V and J are TRBV6-5 and TRBJ2-7; 7 bases are shared with TRBD2. Germline-derived CDR1 and CDR2 are MNHEY and SVGAGI. V shed 0 bases and J 6 bases; nucleotides not matched to a gene: 5. The CDR3 totals 14 residues. CDR3 residues: CASSYSLGRPEQYF. CDR3 in DNA: TGTGCCAGCAGTTACTCACTCGGGAGGCCCGAGCAGTACTTC.